The source of this T cell receptor beta chain is a study of control samples from healthy donors and cancer patients. Germline trimming cut 6 bases from V and 0 bases from J; bases unmatched to any gene: 4. Germline CDR1 MNHEY, CDR2 SVGAGI. The CDR3 runs 14 residues. Repertoires were generated with immunoSEQ multiplex PCR, while TCRdb's copy carries only in-frame clones and drops some. The sample holds 100,000 to 150,000 clones; 85% to 95% are singletons and the top ten take 8.6%. The V call is TRBV6-5, the J call TRBJ1-1; 7 nucleotides agree with TRBD1. The sequenced material came from blood. The clonotype originates from a man younger than 30 in good health. The DNA for the CDR3 is TGTGCCAGCAGCCTGGGACAGTTGAACACTGAAGCTTTCTTT. Protein product: CASSLGQLNTEAFF.